This T cell receptor (beta chain) was sequenced in a study of T cells after posttransplantation cyclophosphamide. Method: immunoSEQ multiplex PCR; TCRdb's copy keeps in-frame clones and lacks some. Listed for the sample are approximately 39,000 clones, none seen a single time. Peripheral blood was collected from the related graft donor on the marrow donation day. Overall study results and limits: Donor-recipient repertoire similarity was low at 1-2 months, rising over year one.

V was pared by 0 bases and J by 4 bases, with 4 bases of the junction left unmatched. Looked up from germline, CDR1 is MNHNS and CDR2 is SASEGT. CDR3 length: 15 residues. This clone was recorded many times. The target antigen is unknown. The sequence derives from a man aged 50 to 59 in good health, CMV-negative, and a related stem cell transplant donor. The chain recombines TRBV6-1 with TRBJ2-7; 9 nucleotides agree with TRBD1. The material sequenced was PBMCs. CDR3 in amino acids: CASSEAWGQGYEQYF. The CDR3 DNA is TGTGCCAGCAGTGAAGCGTGGGGACAGGGATACGAGCAGTACTTC.